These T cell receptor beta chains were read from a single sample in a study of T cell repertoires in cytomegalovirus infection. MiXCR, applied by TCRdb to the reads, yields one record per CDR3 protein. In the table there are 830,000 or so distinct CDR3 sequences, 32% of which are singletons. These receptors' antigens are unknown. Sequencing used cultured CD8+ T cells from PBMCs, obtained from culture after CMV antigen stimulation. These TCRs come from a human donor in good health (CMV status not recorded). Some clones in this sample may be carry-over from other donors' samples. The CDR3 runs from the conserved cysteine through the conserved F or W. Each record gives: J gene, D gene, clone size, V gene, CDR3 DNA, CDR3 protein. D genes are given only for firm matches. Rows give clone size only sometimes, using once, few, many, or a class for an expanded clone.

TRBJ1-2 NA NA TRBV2 TGTGCCAGCAAGGGGCGGGAGGGCTACACCTTC CASKGREGYTF
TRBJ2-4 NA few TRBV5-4 TGTGCCAGCAGCTTTGGGAGCGGGCACCAAGCCAAAAACATTCAGTACTTC CASSFGSGHQAKNIQYF
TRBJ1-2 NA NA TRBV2 TGTGCCAGCGTGGATATTGGCTACACCTTC CASVDIGYTF
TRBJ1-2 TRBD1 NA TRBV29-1 TGCAGCGTTGGCGTCCGAACAGGGGCGGGCTATGGCTACACCTTC CSVGVRTGAGYGYTF
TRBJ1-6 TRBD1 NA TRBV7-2 TGTGCCAGCAGCCTCTCCCTCCGGGACAGGGAAGGTTCACCCCTCCACTTT CASSLSLRDREGSPLHF
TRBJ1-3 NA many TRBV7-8 TGTGCCAGCAGCTTGGACGGGGGGGGCTCTGGAAACACCATATATTTT CASSLDGGGSGNTIYF
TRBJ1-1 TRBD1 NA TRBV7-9 TGTGCCAGCAGCGACCGGGACAGGAACACTGAAGCTTTCTTT CASSDRDRNTEAFF
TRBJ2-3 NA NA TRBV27 TGTGCCAGCAGTAGAGGTTGGAGAGGGGATACGCAGTATTTT CASSRGWRGDTQYF
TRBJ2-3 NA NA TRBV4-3 TGCGCCAGCAGCCAAGATAAGCTTTTTTCTTACACAGATACGCAGTATTTT CASSQDKLFSYTDTQYF
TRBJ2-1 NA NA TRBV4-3 TGCGCCAGCAGCCTTCCGACTGACTACAATGAGCAGTTCTTC CASSLPTDYNEQFF
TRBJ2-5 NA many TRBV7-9 TGTGCCAGCAGCCGTCGACCAGAGTGGGAGACCCAGTACTTC CASSRRPEWETQYF
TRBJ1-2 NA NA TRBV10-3 TGTGCCATCAGTGAGTCGACCCGGCGGTATGGCTACACCTTC CAISESTRRYGYTF
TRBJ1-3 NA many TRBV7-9 TGTGCCAGCAGCTCCGACAGACGAAGCGGAAACACCATATATTTT CASSSDRRSGNTIYF
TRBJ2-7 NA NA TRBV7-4 TGTGCCAGCAGCTTATCAGAGACTAGGAACAACGAGCAGCACTTC CASSLSETRNNEQHF
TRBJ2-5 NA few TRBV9 TGTGCCAGCAGCTCCCACAGGGAGCCGGGAGAGACCCAGTACTTC CASSSHREPGETQYF
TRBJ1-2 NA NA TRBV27 TGTGCCAGCAGAGTAGAGGGCTATGGCTACACCTTC CASRVEGYGYTF
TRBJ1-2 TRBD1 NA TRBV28 TGTGCCAGCAGCTGGGAAGGGACAGGACTATCCACCTTC CASSWEGTGLSTF
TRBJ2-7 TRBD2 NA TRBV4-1 TGCGCCAGCAGCCTACCGACTAGCGGTGCTACCCGCTACGAGCAGTACTTC CASSLPTSGATRYEQYF
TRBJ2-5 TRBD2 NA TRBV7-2 TGTGCCAGCAGCTTCGGGACTAGCATGGGAGAGACCCAGTACTTC CASSFGTSMGETQYF
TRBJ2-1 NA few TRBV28 TGTGCCAGCAGTTTCTCCTCCAGTGAGGGGAGCTCCTACAATGAGCAGTTCTTC CASSFSSSEGSSYNEQFF
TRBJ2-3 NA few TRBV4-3 TGCGCCAGCAGCCAAGGGCAGGGGTTCACAGATACGCAGTATTTT CASSQGQGFTDTQYF
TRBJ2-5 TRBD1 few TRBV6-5 TGTGCCAGCCAGGGGGTATCAGAGACCCAGTACTTC CASQGVSETQYF
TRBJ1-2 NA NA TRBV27 TGTGCCAGCAGTTATGGAACAGGGACTGGCTACACCTTC CASSYGTGTGYTF
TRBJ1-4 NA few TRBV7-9 TGTGCCAGCAGCCCGAATAACACAGGACTGTTTTTT CASSPNNTGLFF
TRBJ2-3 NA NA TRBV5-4 TGTGCCAGCAGCTTGACAGTTCTCCCTAGCACAGATACGCAGTATTTT CASSLTVLPSTDTQYF
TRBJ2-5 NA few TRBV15 TGTGCCACCAGCAGAGGAGGGCCCTTGAACTTC CATSRGGPLNF
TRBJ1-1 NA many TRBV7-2 TGTGCCAGCAGCTTAGAGACCGCGTTGAACGCTGAAGCTTTCTTT CASSLETALNAEAFF
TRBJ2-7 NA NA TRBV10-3 TGTGCCATCAGTGCCCCGGGACGGGGGTACGAGCAGTACTTC CAISAPGRGYEQYF
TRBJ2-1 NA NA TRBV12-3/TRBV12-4 TGTGCCAGCCTCCCCCCGAGCAATGAGCAGTTCTTC CASLPPSNEQFF
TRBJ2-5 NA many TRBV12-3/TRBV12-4 TGTGCCAGCAGTTTCCGTCGGGGGCAGACAGGGAACCAAGAGACCCAGTACTTC CASSFRRGQTGNQETQYF
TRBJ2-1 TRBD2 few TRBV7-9 TGTGCCAGCAGCCACCAGACTAGCGGGGGTCATGAGCAGTTCTTC CASSHQTSGGHEQFF
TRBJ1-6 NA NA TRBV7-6 TGTGCCAGCAGACAAACAGCCAGCTCCTATAATTCACCCCTCCACTTT CASRQTASSYNSPLHF
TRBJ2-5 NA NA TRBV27 TGTGCCAGCAGTTTATACCGGGGCCCCCAAGAGACCCAGTACTTC CASSLYRGPQETQYF
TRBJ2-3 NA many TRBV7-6 TGTGCCAGCAGCTTAGAAAGCGGCGGGAACACAGATACGCAGTATTTT CASSLESGGNTDTQYF
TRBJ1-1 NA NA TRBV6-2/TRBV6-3 TGTGCCAGCAGCGCGCTCCTCGGGTTGGGCACTGAAGCTTTCTTT CASSALLGLGTEAFF
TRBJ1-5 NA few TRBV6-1 TGTGCCAGCAGGAAGGGGGGGCTTGGAGGAGACCAGCCCCAGCATTTT CASRKGGLGGDQPQHF
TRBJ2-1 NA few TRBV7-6 TGTGCCAGCAGCTTCATTGAACAGGGCCGCGAGCAGTTCTTC CASSFIEQGREQFF
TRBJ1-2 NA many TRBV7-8 TGTGCCAGCTTTAGGAGCACAGGATGGACAGAAATTAACTATGGCTACACCTTC CASFRSTGWTEINYGYTF
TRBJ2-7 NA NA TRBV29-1 TGCAGCGTCTCCGAACAGGGAGGAACCTACGAGCAGTACTTC CSVSEQGGTYEQYF
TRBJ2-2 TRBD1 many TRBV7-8 TGTGCCAGCAGCTTAGTCTCCCAGGGGGCCACTTACACCGGGGAGCTGTTTTTT CASSLVSQGATYTGELFF
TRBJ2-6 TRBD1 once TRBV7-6 TGTGCCAGCAGCTTAGACCCAGGGGGCGCTGGGGCCAACGTCCTGACTTTC CASSLDPGGAGANVLTF
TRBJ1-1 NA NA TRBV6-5 TGTGCCAGCAGTTACGTTCCCCCAGGGGACGGGAACACTGAAGCTTTCTTT CASSYVPPGDGNTEAFF
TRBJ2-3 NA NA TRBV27 TGTGCCAGCAGTTTATCCCGGGACAGCACAGATACGCAGTATTTT CASSLSRDSTDTQYF
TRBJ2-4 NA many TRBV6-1 TGTGCCAGCAGTGATCTCAGAAACAAACTAGCCAAAAACATTCAGTACTTC CASSDLRNKLAKNIQYF
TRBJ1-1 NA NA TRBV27 TGTGCCAGCAGTTTAGTGGCGGTTGAAGCTTTCTTT CASSLVAVEAFF
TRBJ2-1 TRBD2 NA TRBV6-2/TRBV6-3 TGTGCCAGCAGTCTTTACGGGGGGGCCTCTCCCGAGCAGTTCTTC CASSLYGGASPEQFF
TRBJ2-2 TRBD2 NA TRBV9 TGTGCCAGCAGCGTAGCTACTAGCGGGGGGGACACCGGGGAGCTGTTTTTT CASSVATSGGDTGELFF
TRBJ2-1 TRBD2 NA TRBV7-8 TGTGCCAGCAGCTTATCACTAGCGGGGGGCAATGAGCAGTTCTTC CASSLSLAGGNEQFF
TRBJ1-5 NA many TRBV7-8 TGTGCCAGCAGCTTAGCCGGGCTGGACCCTAGCAATCAGCCCCAGCATTTT CASSLAGLDPSNQPQHF
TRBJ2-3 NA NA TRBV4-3 TGCGCCAGCAGCCAAGGTCGGGTCACAGATACGCAGTATTTT CASSQGRVTDTQYF
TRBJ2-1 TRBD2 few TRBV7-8 TGTGCCAGCAGCTTGGACACTAGCGGGGCATACAATGAGCAGTTCTTC CASSLDTSGAYNEQFF
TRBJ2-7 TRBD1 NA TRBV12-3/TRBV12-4 TGTGCCAGCAATCTCCCGGGACAGGGGACCTACGAGCAGTACTTC CASNLPGQGTYEQYF
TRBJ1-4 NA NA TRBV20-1 TGCAGTGCTAGAGATCGAGAGGCGGCCGTTAATGAAAAACTGTTTTTT CSARDREAAVNEKLFF
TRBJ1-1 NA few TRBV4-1 TGCGCCAGCAGCCCTGCCAGAATGAACACTGAAGCTTTCTTT CASSPARMNTEAFF
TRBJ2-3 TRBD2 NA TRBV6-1 TGTGCCAGCAGTTACGGGAGCGGGGGGTCACATACGCAGTATTTT CASSYGSGGSHTQYF
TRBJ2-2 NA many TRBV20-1 TGCAGTGCTCCCTTTGGGGAGCTGTTTTTT CSAPFGELFF
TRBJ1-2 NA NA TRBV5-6 TGTGCCAGCAGCCCCGACAGACCCCCTCTCAACTATGGCTACACCTTC CASSPDRPPLNYGYTF
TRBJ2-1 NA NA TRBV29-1 TGCAGCGTTGTAGCGTATAACAATGAGCAGTTCTTC CSVVAYNNEQFF
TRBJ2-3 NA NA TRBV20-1 TGCAGTGCTAACGGGCAACCTAGCACAGATACGCAGTATTTT CSANGQPSTDTQYF